The 5 T cell receptor beta chains below were found in one sample sequenced in a study of identical twins. TCRdb passed the 5' RACE reads through MiXCR, listing each CDR3 protein once. Of around 480,000 distinct CDR3 sequences listed, approximately 15% are singletons. Another study also made use of these data, one on yellow fever vaccine responses in identical twins.

Sequencing input: CD4+ T cells sorted from blood. The receptors derive from a woman aged 18-30 years in good health.

This clonotype was detected many times. V gene TRBV7-2 combines with J gene TRBJ1-1; D is unresolved. With 6 bases removed from V and 1 base from J, the gap between germline ends came to 9 bases. In germline, CDR1 is SGHTA, CDR2 FQGNSA. The CDR3 consists of 13 residues. CDR3 nucleotide sequence: TGTGCCAGCAGTTTGGAACGGAACACTGAAGCTTTCTTT. Translation gives CASSLERNTEAFF. The whole variable domain, remainder taken from reference TRBV7-2 and TRBJ1-1, is GAGVSQSPSNKVTEKGKDVELRCDPISGHTALYWYRQSLGQGLEFLIYFQGNSAPDKSGLPSDRFSAERTGGSVSTLTIQRTQQEDSAVYLCASSLERNTEAFFGQGTRLTVV.

This clonotype appeared a few times. The gene calls are TRBV7-9 and TRBJ1-6, with a tentative D call TRBD1 (6 bases). Per the germline V gene, CDR1 is SEHNR and CDR2 is FQNEAQ (reference sequence). This CDR3 is built from 15 residues. The germline V and J ends were trimmed by 1 base and 7 bases, with 11 bases remaining between them. CDR3 sequence reads: CASSLGGGPNSPLHF. The CDR3 nucleotides are TGTGCCAGCAGCTTAGGGGGGGGGCCCAATTCACCCCTCCACTTT.

This chain uses TRBV15 with TRBJ2-4; D gene unclear. Germline V gives CDR1 LNHNV, CDR2 YYDKDF (reference sequence). The CDR3 contains 16 residues. V was shortened by 0 bases and J by 2 bases, with 11 bases between the two germline ends. The DNA of the CDR3 is TGTGCCACCAGCAGAGAGAGTCAACCAACCAAAAACATTCAGTACTTC. This sequence encodes CATSRESQPTKNIQYF.

This clonotype was observed a handful of times. J is TRBJ2-7 and V is TRBV9; 7 nucleotides line up with TRBD1. The CDR3 extends over 16 amino acids. Germline V gene sequence: CDR1 SGDLS, CDR2 YYNGEE. After removal of 5 bases from V and 5 bases from J, the junction contained 16 bases not matched to a gene. CDR3 nucleotide sequence: TGTGCCAGCAGTGGAGAAAGACAGGGAAGGAGGCACGAGCAGTACTTC. Its translation is CASSGERQGRRHEQYF.

The rearrangement uses TRBV27 and TRBJ2-7; TRBD2 matches 11 bases. Germline CDR1 reads MNHEY; CDR2 reads SMNVEV (reference sequence). The CDR3 is 16 amino acids. The ends lost 4 bases at V and 3 bases at J; junction bases unmatched: 8. The CDR3 loop is CASSSTSGLADYEQYF. The CDR3 DNA sequence: TGTGCCAGCAGTTCAACCTCGGGACTAGCGGACTACGAGCAGTACTTC.